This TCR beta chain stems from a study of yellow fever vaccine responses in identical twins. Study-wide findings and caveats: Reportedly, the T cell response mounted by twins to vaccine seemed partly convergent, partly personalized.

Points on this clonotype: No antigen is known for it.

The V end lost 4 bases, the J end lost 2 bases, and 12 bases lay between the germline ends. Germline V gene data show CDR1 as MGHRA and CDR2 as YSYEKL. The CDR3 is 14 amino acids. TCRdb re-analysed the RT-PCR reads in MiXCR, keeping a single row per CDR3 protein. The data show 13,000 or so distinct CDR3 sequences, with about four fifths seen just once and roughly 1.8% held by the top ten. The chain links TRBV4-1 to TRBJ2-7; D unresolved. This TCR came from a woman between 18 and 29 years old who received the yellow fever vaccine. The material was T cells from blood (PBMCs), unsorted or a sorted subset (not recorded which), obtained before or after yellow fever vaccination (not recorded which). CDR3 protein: CASSPLKDPYEQYF. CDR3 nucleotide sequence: TGCGCCAGCAGCCCGCTGAAGGATCCCTACGAGCAGTACTTC.